The rows below give T cell receptor beta chains drawn from one sample of a study of blood T cell repertoires in COVID-19. The assay was immunoSEQ multiplex PCR, and TCRdb's table has in-frame clones only and misses some. The sample lists 200,000 to 250,000 clones, approximately 86% occurring once. The sequencing input was PBMCs or T cells enriched from blood (not recorded which). These receptors all come from a woman in her twenties or thirties with acute COVID-19. Both conserved end residues are part of each CDR3. A D gene is named only where the DNA matches it firmly.

j_call d_call v_call cdr3_nt cdr3_aa
TRBJ1-3 - TRBV6-5 TGTGCCAGCAGTTACTCCCGGAGGGCAGGAAACACCATATATTTT CASSYSRRAGNTIYF
TRBJ1-1 - TRBV29-1 TGCAGCGTTGTAGATCCCTTGCTGGGAGGGACTGAAGCTTTCTTT CSVVDPLLGGTEAFF
TRBJ2-5 TRBD2 TRBV18 TGTGCCAGCTCACCGATCGGGGGGATCGAGACCCAGTACTTC CASSPIGGIETQYF
TRBJ2-1 - TRBV6-5 TGTGCCAGCAGTTACTCTTCGGGGGAAAAGGACAATGAGCAGTTCTTC CASSYSSGEKDNEQFF
TRBJ2-2 - TRBV6-4 TGTGCCAGCAGCCAGGGCTTCACCGGGGAGCTGTTTTTT CASSQGFTGELFF
TRBJ1-2 - TRBV27 TGTGCCAGCAGTTTATCGAACCCAGCTAACTATGGCTACACCTTC CASSLSNPANYGYTF
TRBJ1-4 - TRBV5-5 TGTGCCAGCAGCTTGTCCTTTGGACTTGGTAATGAAAAACTGTTTTTT CASSLSFGLGNEKLFF
TRBJ1-4 - TRBV20-1 TGCAGTGCTAGTCCCCTCAGAGAAAAACTGTTTTTT CSASPLREKLFF
TRBJ2-1 - TRBV10-2 TGCGCCAGCAGTGAGTCGAGAGGTGCCTACAATGAGCAGTTCTTC CASSESRGAYNEQFF
TRBJ1-5 - TRBV30 TGTGCCTGGAGCACGGGGGGCGGTCAGCCCCAGCATTTT CAWSTGGGQPQHF
TRBJ1-5 - TRBV19 TGTGCCAGTAGTCCCCTGACAGGATTCAATCAGCCCCAGCATTTT CASSPLTGFNQPQHF
TRBJ1-5 - TRBV12-3/TRBV12-4 TGTGCCAGCAGTTTAGGCAGAAATCAGCCCCAGCATTTT CASSLGRNQPQHF
TRBJ2-5 - TRBV6-1 TGTGCCAGCAGTGATCTCTTCCGTGAGACCCAGTACTTC CASSDLFRETQYF
TRBJ2-7 - TRBV7-6 TGTGCCAGCAGCTTAGTGGTGCCGGGAATGAAAGACTACGAGCAGTACTTC CASSLVVPGMKDYEQYF
TRBJ1-6 - TRBV27 TGTGCCAGCAGTTTGAGGGGGAATTCACCCCTCCACTTT CASSLRGNSPLHF
TRBJ2-1 TRBD2 TRBV30 TGTGCCTGGGCCGGGACTAGCGGGGCGCTGTCCTACAATGAGCAGTTCTTC CAWAGTSGALSYNEQFF
TRBJ1-1 - TRBV5-1 TGCGCCAGCAGGACAGAGAACACTGAAGCTTTCTTT CASRTENTEAFF
TRBJ1-2 TRBD1 TRBV11-2 TGTGCCAGCAGCCCACTGACAGGGGGGGGCTATGGCTACACCTTC CASSPLTGGGYGYTF